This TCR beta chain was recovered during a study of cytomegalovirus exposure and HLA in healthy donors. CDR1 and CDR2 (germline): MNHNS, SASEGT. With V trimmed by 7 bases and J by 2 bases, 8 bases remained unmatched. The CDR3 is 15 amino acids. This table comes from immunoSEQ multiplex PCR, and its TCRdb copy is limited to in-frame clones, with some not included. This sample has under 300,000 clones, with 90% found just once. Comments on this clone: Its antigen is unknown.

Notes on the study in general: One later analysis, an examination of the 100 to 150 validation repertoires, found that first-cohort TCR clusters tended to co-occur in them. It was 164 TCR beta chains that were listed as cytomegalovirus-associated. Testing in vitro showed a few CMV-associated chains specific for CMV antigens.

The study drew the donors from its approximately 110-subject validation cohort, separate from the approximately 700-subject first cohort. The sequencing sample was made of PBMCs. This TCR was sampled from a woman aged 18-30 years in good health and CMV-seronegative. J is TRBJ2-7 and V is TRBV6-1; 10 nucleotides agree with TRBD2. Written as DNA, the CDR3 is TGTGCCAGCAATAAAGAGCGGGGGGGACCCTACGAGCAGTACGTC. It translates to CASNKERGGPYEQYV.